This T cell receptor (beta chain) appears in the sequencing data of a study of blood T cells in healthy people across ages. Findings of the study overall: Per-million-T-cell TCR beta diversity fell roughly linearly with age. Comparison with aged donors showed that long-lived donors had more naive CD4+ cells and higher diversity.

This clonotype was seen a single time. Its antigen is unidentified. Through a sample-barcoded 5' primer and a J-beta primer mix, a second PCR was run for roughly 7 to 12 cycles. TCRdb recomputed calls from the 5' RACE reads with MiXCR, one row per CDR3 protein. Of roughly 1,500,000 distinct CDR3 sequences in the sample, about 35% were seen once. V was pared by 3 bases and J by 9 bases, with 5 bases of the junction left unmatched. Germline CDR1 is KGHSH and CDR2 is LQKENI. There are 14 residues in the CDR3. This TCR was recovered from a woman aged 25-40 years in good health. This sequence joins TRBV18 and TRBJ2-7; 13 positions match TRBD2. Sample: blood. CDR3 loop: CASSPPGLAGWQYF. CDR3 coding DNA: TGTGCCAGCTCACCTCCGGGACTAGCGGGATGGCAGTACTTC.